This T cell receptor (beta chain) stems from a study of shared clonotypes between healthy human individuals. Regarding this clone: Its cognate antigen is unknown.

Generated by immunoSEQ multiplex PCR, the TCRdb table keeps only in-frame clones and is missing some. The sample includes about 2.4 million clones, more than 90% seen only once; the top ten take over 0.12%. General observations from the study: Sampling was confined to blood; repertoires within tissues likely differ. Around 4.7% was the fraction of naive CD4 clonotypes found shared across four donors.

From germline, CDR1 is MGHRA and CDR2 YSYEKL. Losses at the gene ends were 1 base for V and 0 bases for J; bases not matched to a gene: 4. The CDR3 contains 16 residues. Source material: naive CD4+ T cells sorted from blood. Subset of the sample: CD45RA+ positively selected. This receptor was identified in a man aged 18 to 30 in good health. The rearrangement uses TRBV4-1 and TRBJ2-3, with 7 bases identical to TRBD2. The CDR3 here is CASSQASGASTDTQYF. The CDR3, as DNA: TGCGCCAGCAGCCAAGCTAGCGGAGCGAGCACAGATACGCAGTATTTT.